The text below deals with one TCR beta chain. This entry comes from a study of cytomegalovirus exposure and HLA in healthy donors. TCRdb's copy holds only in-frame clones and misses some; the assay was immunoSEQ multiplex PCR. This sample carries 65,000 to 85,000 clones, roughly 96% of them seen once, and the ten largest clones take around 0.69%. The CDR3 covers 15 residues. Trimming took off 0 bases at V and 5 bases at J, with 13 bases between the two ends. Looked up from germline, CDR1 is MGHRA and CDR2 is YSYEKL. The chain has TRBV4-1 and TRBJ2-5; weak D call: TRBD1 (5 bases). What was sequenced was PBMCs. The source of this sequence is a woman under 30 in good health and CMV-seronegative. Here the CDR3 reads CASSQDPVAGETQYF. The CDR3 nucleotides read TGCGCCAGCAGCCAAGATCCCGTGGCAGGGGAGACCCAGTACTTC.